These 7 T cell receptor beta chains were all obtained from the same sample, sequenced in a study of T cell responses to AZD1222 COVID-19 vaccine. This table comes from immunoSEQ multiplex PCR, and its TCRdb copy is limited to in-frame clones, with some not included. Here the sample spans about 110,000 clones, approximately 90% being singletons. Sequencing was performed on peripheral blood, taken on day 0 of AZD1222 vaccination. These receptors all come from an adult in good health.

V usage is TRBV4-1 and J usage is TRBJ1-3; the match to TRBD1 covers 8 bases. The ends lost 1 base at V and 0 bases at J; junction bases unmatched: 20. In germline, CDR1 is MGHRA, CDR2 YSYEKL. This CDR3 is built from 22 residues. The CDR3 DNA is TGCGCCAGCAGCCAAGTTCGGCCTACCCTTCTCGGACAGGGATTCTCTGGAAACACCATATATTTT. Amino acids: CASSQVRPTLLGQGFSGNTIYF.

The rearrangement uses TRBV2 and TRBJ1-4; D gene ambiguous. Germline lookup yields CDR1 SNHLY and CDR2 FYNNEI. V was trimmed by 7 bases and J by 6 bases, leaving 9 bases between them. There are 12 residues in the CDR3. Here the CDR3 reads CASNRPDEKLFF. The CDR3 coding sequence is TGTGCCAGCAACCGGCCGGATGAAAAACTGTTTTTT. The full variable domain, its missing parts supplied by reference TRBV2 and TRBJ1-4, is EPEVTQTPSHQVTQMGQEVILRCVPISNHLYFYWYRQILGQKVEFLVSFYNNEISEKSEIFDDQFSVERPDGSNFTLKIRSTKLEDSAMYFCASNRPDEKLFFGSGTQLSVL.

The V and J genes are TRBV7-6 and TRBJ2-2; no firm D call. The CDR3 is 16 amino acids. The germline CDR1 and CDR2 sequences are SGHVS and FNYEAQ. V was trimmed by 0 bases and J by 1 base, leaving 9 bases between them. The CDR3 nucleotides are TGTGCCAGCAGCTTAGCGCTAGGCGGGAACACCGGGGAGCTGTTTTTT. It translates to CASSLALGGNTGELFF. Full variable domain (missing parts from reference TRBV7-6 and TRBJ2-2): GAGVSQSPRYKVTKRGQDVALRCDPISGHVSLYWYRQALGQGPEFLTYFNYEAQQDKSGLPNDRFSAERPEGSISTLTIQRTEQRDSAMYRCASSLALGGNTGELFFGEGSRLTVL.

In nucleotides, the CDR3 is TGTGCCAGCACCCCGGCCCTCGCGGGGAAACTGTTTTTT. Translated: CASTPALAGKLFF. The rearrangement uses TRBV12-3 or TRBV12-4 and TRBJ1-4; D gene ambiguous. CDR3 length equals 13 residues. Trimming removed 7 bases from V and 11 bases from J, with 17 bases in between.

The chain has TRBV5-1 and TRBJ2-3; D tentatively fits TRBD1 or TRBD2 (5 bases each). The length of the CDR3 is 16 residues. Germline CDR1 SGHRS, CDR2 YFSETQ. The germline V and J ends were trimmed by 0 bases and 2 bases, with 13 bases remaining between them. This CDR3 reads CASSLEGTVITDTQYF. CDR3 DNA: TGCGCCAGCAGCTTGGAGGGGACGGTGATCACAGATACGCAGTATTTT.

This chain joins TRBV5-4 and TRBJ1-6; D call uncertain. The V end lost 1 base, the J end lost 7 bases, and 15 bases lay between the germline ends. CDR3 length: 16 residues. Per the germline V gene, CDR1 is SGHNT and CDR2 is YYREEE (reference sequence). The CDR3 coding sequence is TGTGCCAGCAGCTTGTCGGGGTTAGATCGGAATTCACCCCTCCACTTT. It encodes CASSLSGLDRNSPLHF. Looking up the rest from reference TRBV5-4 and TRBJ1-6 gives the full variable domain: ETGVTQSPTHLIKTRGQQVTLRCSSQSGHNTVSWYQQALGQGPQFIFQYYREEENGRGNFPPRFSGLQFPNYSSELNVNALELDDSALYLCASSLSGLDRNSPLHFGNGTRLTVT.

This rearrangement joins TRBV5-8 to TRBJ2-5; 11 nucleotides line up with TRBD2. Germline V gene data show CDR1 as SGHTS and CDR2 as YDEGEE. Trimming took 6 bases from V and 5 from J; bases not matched to a gene: 3. The CDR3 runs 13 residues. The CDR3 here is CASKTSGTETQYF. CDR3 nucleotide sequence: TGTGCCAGCAAGACTAGCGGGACTGAGACCCAGTACTTC.